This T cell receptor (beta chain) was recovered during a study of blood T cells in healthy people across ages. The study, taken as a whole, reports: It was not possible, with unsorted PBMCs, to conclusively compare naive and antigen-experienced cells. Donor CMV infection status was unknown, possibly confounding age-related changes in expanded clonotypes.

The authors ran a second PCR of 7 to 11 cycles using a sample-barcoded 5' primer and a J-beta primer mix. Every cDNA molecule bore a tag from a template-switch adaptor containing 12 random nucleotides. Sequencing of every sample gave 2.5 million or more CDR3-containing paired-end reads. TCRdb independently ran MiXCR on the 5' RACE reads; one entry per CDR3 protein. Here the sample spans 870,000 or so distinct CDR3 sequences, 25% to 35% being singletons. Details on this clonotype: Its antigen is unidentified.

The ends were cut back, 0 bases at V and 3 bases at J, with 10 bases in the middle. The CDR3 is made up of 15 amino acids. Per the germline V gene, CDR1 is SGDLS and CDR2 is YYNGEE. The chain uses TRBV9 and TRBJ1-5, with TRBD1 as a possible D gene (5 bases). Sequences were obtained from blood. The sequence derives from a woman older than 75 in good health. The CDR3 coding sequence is TGTGCCAGCAGCGTAGGGGGCGCCTACAATCAGCCCCAGCATTTT. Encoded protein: CASSVGGAYNQPQHF.